This T cell receptor (beta chain) was identified during a study of blood T cell repertoires in COVID-19. The CDR3 sequence is 15 residues long. With V trimmed by 2 bases and J by 7 bases, 2 bases remained unmatched. Germline CDR1 is LGHDT and CDR2 is YNNKEL (reference sequence). This table comes from immunoSEQ multiplex PCR, and its TCRdb copy is limited to in-frame clones, with some not included. This sample has roughly 250,000 clones, with approximately 90% found just once. The sample consisted of PBMCs or T cells enriched from blood (not recorded which). The chain is built from TRBV3-1 (or the pseudogene TRBV3-2) and TRBJ2-7; 16 nucleotides line up with TRBD2. The clonotype originates from a woman aged 40 to 50 with acute COVID-19. In nucleotides, the CDR3 is TGTGCCAGCAGCCAACCGGGACTAGCGGGAGGGGAGCAGTACTTC. This encodes CASSQPGLAGGEQYF.